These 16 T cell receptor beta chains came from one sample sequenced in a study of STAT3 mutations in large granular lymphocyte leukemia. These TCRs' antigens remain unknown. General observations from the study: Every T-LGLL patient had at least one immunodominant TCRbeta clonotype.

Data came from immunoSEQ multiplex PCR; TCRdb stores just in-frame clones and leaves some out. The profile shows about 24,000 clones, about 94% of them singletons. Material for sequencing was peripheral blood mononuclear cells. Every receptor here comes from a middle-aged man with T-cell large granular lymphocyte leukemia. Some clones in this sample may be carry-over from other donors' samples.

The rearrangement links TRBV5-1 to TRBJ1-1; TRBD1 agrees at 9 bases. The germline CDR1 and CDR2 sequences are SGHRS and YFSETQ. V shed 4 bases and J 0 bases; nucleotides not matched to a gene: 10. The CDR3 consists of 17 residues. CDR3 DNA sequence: TGCGCCAGCAGCCGCGGACAGGGGTCCCACTTGAACACTGAAGCTTTCTTT. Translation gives CASSRGQGSHLNTEAFF.

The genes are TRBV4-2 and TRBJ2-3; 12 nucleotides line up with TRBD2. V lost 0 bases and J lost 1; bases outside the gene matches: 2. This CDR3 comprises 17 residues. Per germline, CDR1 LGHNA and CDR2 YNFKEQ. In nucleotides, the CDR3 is TGTGCCAGCAGCCAAGATCGGACTAGCGGGGGCACAGATACGCAGTATTTT. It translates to CASSQDRTSGGTDTQYF.

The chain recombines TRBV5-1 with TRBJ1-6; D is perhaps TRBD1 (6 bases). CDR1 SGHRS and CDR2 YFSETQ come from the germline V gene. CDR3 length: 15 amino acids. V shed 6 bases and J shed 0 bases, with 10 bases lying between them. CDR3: CASTLQGSYNSPLHF. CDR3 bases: TGCGCCAGCACCTTACAGGGCTCCTATAATTCACCCCTCCACTTT.

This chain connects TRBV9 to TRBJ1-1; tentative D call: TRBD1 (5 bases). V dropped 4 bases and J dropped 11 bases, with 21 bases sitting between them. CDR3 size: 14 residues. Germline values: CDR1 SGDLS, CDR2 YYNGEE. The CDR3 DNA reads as TGTGCCAGCAGCCTTTACGACAGAGACCAGGCGGCTTTCTTT. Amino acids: CASSLYDRDQAAFF.

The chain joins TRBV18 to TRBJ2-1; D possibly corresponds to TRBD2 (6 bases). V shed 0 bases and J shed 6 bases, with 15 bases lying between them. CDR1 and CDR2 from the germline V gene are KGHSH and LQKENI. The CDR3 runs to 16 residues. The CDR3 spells CASSPPGGFGANEQFF. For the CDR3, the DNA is TGTGCCAGCTCACCACCTGGGGGGTTCGGAGCCAATGAGCAGTTCTTC.

The CDR3 bases are TGTGCCAGCAGCCTTAGGTCCATCAACTCCCTGTACTTC. It encodes CASSLRSINSLYF. The V and J genes are TRBV14 and TRBJ2-5; D ambiguous. The V gene lost 4 bases and the J gene lost 13 bases, with 19 bases spanning the gap. Germline CDR1 is SGHDN and CDR2 is FVKESK. CDR3 length: 13 residues.

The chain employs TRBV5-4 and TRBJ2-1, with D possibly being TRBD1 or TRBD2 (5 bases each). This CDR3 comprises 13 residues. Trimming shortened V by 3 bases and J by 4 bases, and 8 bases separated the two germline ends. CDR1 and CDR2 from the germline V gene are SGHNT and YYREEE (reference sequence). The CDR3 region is CASSWDGYNEQFF. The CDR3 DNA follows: TGTGCCAGCAGCTGGGACGGTTACAATGAGCAGTTCTTC.

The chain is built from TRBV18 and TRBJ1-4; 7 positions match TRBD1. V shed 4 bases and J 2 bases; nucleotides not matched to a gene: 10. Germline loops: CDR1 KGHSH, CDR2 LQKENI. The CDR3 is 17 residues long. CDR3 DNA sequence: TGTGCCAGCTCACTATATACTCGACAGGGCACTAATGAAAAACTGTTTTTT. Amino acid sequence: CASSLYTRQGTNEKLFF.

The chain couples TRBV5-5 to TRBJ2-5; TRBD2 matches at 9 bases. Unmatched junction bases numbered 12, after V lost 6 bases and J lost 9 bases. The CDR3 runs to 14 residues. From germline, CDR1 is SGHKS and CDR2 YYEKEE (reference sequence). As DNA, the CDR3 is TGTGCCAGCACCGGACTAGCCGGCGGGGGGGCCCAGTACTTC. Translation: CASTGLAGGGAQYF. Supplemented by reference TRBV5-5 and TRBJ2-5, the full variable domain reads DAGVTQSPTHLIKTRGQQVTLRCSPISGHKSVSWYQQVLGQGPQFIFQYYEKEERGRGNFPDRFSARQFPNYSSELNVNALLLGDSALYLCASTGLAGGGAQYFGPGTRLLVL.

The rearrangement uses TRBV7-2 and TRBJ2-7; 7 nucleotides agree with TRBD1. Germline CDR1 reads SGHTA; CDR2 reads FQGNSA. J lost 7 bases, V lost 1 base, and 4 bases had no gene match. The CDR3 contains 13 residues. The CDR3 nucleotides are TGTGCCAGCAGCTTAGAGGGGGCGCGAGAGCAGTACTTC. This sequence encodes CASSLEGAREQYF.

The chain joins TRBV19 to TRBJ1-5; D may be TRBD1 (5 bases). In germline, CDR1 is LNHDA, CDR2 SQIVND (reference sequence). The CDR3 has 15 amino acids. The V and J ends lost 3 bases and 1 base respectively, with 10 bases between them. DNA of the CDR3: TGTGCCAGTAGTATCCTGGGGGGGAGCAATCAGCCCCAGCATTTT. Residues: CASSILGGSNQPQHF.

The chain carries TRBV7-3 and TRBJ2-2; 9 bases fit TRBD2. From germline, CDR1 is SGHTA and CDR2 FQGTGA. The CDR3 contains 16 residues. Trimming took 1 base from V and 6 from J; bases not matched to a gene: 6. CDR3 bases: TGTGCCAGCAGCTTAATCGGCCTAGCGGGGCCCGGGGAGCTGTTTTTT. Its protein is CASSLIGLAGPGELFF.

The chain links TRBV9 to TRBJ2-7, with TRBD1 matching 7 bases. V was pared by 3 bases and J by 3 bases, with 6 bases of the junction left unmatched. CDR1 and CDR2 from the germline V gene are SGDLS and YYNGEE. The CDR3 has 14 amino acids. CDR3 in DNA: TGTGCCAGCAGCGCCTCGACAGGGCTCTACGAGCAGTACTTC. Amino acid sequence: CASSASTGLYEQYF. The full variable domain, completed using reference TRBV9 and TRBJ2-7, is DSGVTQTPKHLITATGQRVTLRCSPRSGDLSVYWYQQSLDQGLQFLIQYYNGEERAKGNILERFSAQQFPDLHSELNLSSLELGDSALYFCASSASTGLYEQYFGPGTRLTVT.

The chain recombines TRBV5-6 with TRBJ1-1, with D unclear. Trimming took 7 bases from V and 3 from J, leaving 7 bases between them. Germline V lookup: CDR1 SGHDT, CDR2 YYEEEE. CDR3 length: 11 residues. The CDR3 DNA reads TGTGCCAGCTCCTTTTACACTGAAGCTTTCTTT. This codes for CASSFYTEAFF.

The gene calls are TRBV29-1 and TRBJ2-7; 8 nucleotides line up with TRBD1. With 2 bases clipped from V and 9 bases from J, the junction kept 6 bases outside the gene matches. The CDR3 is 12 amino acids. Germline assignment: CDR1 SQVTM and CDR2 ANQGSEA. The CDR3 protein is CSVERTGTVQYF. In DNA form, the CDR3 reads TGCAGCGTTGAAAGGACAGGGACCGTGCAGTACTTC.

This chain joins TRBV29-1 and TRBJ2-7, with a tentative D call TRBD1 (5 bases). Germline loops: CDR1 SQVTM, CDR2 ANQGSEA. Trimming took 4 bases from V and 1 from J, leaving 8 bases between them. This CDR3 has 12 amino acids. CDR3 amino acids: CSVGQGSYEQYF. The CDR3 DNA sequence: TGCAGCGTTGGCCAGGGATCCTACGAGCAGTACTTC.